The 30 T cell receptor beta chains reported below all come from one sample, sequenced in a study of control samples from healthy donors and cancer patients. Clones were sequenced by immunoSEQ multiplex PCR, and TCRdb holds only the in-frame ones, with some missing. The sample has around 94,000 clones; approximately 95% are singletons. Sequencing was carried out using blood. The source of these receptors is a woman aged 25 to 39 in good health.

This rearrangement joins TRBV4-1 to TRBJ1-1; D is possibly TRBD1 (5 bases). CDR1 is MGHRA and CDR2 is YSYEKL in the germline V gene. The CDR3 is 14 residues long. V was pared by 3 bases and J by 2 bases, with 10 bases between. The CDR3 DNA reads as TGCGCCAGCAGCCAGGGGCAGAAAAACACTGAAGCTTTCTTT. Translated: CASSQGQKNTEAFF.

The CDR3 coding sequence is TGTGCCAGCTCGGCCTTTGACTCGAACACTGAAGCTTTCTTT. This encodes CASSAFDSNTEAFF. The rearrangement joins TRBV28 to TRBJ1-1; the D is unclear. Deletions cut 8 bases from V and 1 base from J, with 14 bases between. The CDR3 is 14 amino acids. Germline lookup yields CDR1 MDHEN and CDR2 SYDVKM.

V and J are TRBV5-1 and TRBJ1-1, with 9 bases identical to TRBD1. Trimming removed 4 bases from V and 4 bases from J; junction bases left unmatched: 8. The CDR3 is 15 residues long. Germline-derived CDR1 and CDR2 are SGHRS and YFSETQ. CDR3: CASSLQTGGITEAFF. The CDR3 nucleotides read TGCGCCAGCAGCCTCCAGACAGGGGGAATCACTGAAGCTTTCTTT.

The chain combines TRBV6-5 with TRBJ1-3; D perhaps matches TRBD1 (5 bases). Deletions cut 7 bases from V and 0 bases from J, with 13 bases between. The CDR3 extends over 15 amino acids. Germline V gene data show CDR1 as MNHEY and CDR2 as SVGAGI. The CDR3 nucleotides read TGTGCCAGCATCCGACAGTTTTACTCTGGAAACACCATATATTTT. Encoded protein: CASIRQFYSGNTIYF.

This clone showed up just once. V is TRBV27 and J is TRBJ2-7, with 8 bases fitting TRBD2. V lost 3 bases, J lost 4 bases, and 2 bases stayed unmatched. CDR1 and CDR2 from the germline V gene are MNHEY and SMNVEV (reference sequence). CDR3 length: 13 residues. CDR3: CASSFSGTYEQYF. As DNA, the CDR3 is TGTGCCAGCAGTTTTAGCGGGACTTACGAGCAGTACTTC.

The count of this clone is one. Here the CDR3 reads CATSTGLNTEAFF. The CDR3 bases are TGTGCCACCAGCACCGGACTAAACACTGAAGCTTTCTTT. The chain carries TRBV15 and TRBJ1-1; D call uncertain. The CDR3 runs to 13 residues. Trimming cost V 4 bases and J 2 bases, with 8 bases left between them. Germline V gene data show CDR1 as LNHNV and CDR2 as YYDKDF (reference sequence).

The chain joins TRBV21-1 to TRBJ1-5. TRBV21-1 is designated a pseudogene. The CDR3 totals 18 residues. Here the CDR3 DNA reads TGTGCCAGCAGCAAAGGGAGGGGACGGCCAAAGGTGAATCAGCCCCAGCATTTT. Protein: CASSKGRGRPKVNQPQHF.

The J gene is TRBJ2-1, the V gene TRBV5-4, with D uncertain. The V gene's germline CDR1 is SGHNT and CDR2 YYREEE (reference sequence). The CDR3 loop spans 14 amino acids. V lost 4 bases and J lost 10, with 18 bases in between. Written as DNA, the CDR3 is TGTGCCAGCAGCATCCTTGCCCGACCCCGCGAGCAGTTCTTC. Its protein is CASSILARPREQFF.

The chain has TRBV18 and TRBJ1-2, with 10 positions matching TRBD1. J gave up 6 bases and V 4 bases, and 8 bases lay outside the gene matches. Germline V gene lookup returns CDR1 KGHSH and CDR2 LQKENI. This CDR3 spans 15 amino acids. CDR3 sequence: CASSQLGQGNDGYTF. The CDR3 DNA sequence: TGTGCCAGCTCACAACTGGGACAGGGGAATGATGGCTACACCTTC.

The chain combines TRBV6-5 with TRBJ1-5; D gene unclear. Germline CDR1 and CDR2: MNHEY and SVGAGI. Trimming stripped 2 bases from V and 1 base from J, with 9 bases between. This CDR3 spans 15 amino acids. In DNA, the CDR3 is TGTGCCAGCAGTTACGCGGGAGGGAGCAATCAGCCCCAGCATTTT. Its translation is CASSYAGGSNQPQHF.

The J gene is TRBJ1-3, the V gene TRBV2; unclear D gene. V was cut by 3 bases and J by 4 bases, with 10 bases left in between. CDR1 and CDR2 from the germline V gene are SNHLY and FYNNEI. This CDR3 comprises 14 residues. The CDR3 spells CASSDGSGGNTIYF. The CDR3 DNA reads TGTGCCAGCAGTGATGGATCGGGAGGAAACACCATATATTTT.

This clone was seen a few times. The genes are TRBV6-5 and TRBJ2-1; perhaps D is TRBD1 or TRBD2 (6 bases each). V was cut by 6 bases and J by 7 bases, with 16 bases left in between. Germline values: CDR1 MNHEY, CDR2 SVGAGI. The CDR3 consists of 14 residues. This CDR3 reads CASRADLGGNEQFF. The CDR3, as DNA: TGTGCCAGCAGGGCCGATTTAGGGGGGAATGAGCAGTTCTTC.

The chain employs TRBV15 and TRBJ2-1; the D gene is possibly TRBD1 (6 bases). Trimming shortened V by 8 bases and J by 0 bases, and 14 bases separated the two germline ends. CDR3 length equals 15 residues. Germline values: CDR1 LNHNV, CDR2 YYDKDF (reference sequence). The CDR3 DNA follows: TGTGCCACCCGTGGACAGTGGAGCTCCTACAATGAGCAGTTCTTC. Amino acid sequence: CATRGQWSSYNEQFF.

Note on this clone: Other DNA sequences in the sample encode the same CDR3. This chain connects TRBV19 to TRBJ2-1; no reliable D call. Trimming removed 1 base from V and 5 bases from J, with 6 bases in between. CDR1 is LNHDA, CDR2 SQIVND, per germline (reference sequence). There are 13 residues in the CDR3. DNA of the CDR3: TGTGCCAGTAGTATAGGTCAGAACAATGAGCAGTTCTTC. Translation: CASSIGQNNEQFF.

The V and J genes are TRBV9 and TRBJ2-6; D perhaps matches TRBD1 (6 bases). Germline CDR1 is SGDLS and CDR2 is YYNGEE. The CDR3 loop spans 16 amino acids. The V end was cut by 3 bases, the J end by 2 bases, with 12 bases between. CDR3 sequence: CASSAADRTGANVLTF. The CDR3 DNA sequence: TGTGCCAGCAGCGCAGCCGACAGGACTGGGGCCAACGTCCTGACTTTC.

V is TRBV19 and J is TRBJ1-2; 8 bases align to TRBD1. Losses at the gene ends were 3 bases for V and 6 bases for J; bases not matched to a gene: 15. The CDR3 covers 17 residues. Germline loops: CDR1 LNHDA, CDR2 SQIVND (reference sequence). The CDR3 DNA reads TGTGCCAGTAGTATCGGGCAGGGGGCCGAACAACAAGATGGCTACACCTTC. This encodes CASSIGQGAEQQDGYTF. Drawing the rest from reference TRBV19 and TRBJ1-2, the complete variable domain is DGGITQSPKYLFRKEGQNVTLSCEQNLNHDAMYWYRQDPGQGLRLIYYSQIVNDFQKGDIAEGYSVSREKKESFPLTVTSAQKNPTAFYLCASSIGQGAEQQDGYTFGSGTRLTVV.

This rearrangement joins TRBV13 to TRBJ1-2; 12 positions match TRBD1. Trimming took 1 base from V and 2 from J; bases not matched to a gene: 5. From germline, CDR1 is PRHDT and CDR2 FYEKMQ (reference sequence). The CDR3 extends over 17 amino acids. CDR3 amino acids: CASSLDTGQGANYGYTF. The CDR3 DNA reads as TGTGCCAGCAGCTTAGATACGGGACAGGGGGCGAACTATGGCTACACCTTC.

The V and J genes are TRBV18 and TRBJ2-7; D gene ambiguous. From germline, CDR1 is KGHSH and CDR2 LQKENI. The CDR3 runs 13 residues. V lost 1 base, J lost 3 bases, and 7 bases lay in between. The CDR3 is CASSPRKDYEQYF. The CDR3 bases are TGTGCCAGCTCACCACGTAAGGACTACGAGCAGTACTTC.

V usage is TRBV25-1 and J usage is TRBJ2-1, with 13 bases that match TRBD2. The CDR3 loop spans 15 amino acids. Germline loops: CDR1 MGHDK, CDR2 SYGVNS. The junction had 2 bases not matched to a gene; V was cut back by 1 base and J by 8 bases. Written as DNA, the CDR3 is TGTGCCAGCAGTGAATGGACTAGCGGGAGTGATGAGCAGTTCTTC. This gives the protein CASSEWTSGSDEQFF.

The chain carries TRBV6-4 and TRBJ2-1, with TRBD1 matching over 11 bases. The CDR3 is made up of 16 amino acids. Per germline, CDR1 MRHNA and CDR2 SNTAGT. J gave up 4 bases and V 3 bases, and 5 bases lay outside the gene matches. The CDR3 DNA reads TGTGCCAGCAGTGAAACCGGGACAGGGGGTTACAATGAGCAGTTCTTC. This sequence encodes CASSETGTGGYNEQFF.

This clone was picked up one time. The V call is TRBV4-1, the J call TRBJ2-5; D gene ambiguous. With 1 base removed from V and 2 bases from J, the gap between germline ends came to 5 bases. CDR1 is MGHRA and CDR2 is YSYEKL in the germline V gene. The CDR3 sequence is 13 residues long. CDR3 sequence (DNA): TGCGCCAGCAGCCAAGTAACTCAAGAGACCCAGTACTTC. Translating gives CASSQVTQETQYF.

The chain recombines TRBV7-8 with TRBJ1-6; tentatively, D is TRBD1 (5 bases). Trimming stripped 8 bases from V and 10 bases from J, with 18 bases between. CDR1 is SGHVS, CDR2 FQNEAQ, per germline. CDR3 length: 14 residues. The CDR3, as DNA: TGTGCCAGCCAGAGGGGTTTGGAGGGCTCACCCCTCCACTTT. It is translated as CASQRGLEGSPLHF.

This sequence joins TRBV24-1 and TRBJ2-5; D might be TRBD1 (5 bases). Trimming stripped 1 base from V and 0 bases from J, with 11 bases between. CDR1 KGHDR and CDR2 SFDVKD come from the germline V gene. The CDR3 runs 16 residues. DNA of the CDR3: TGTGCCACCAGTGATTTAGGGGCAAGAGACCAAGAGACCCAGTACTTC. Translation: CATSDLGARDQETQYF.

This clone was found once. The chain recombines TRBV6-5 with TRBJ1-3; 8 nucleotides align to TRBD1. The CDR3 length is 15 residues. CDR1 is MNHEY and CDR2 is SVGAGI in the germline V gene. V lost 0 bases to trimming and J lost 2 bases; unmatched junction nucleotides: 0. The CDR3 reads CASSYSQGAGNTIYF. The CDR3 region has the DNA TGTGCCAGCAGTTACTCACAGGGGGCTGGAAACACCATATATTTT.

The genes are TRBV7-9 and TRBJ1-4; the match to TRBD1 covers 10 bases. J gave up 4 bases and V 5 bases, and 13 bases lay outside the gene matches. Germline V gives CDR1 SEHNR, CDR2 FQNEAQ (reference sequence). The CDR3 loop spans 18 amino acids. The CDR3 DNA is TGTGCCAGCAGCCCAATAGGACAGGGGGATTTAATTAATGAAAAACTGTTTTTT. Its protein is CASSPIGQGDLINEKLFF.

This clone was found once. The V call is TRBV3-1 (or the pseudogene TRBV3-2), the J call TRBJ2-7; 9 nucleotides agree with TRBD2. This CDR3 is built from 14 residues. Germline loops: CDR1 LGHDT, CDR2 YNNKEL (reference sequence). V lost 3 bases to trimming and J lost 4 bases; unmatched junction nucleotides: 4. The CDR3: CASSHAGGSYEQYF. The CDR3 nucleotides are TGTGCCAGCAGCCACGCGGGAGGGAGTTACGAGCAGTACTTC.

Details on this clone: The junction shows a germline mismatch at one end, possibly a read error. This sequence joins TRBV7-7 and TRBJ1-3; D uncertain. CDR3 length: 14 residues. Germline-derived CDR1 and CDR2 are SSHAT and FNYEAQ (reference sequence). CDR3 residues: CASSPTLLGNTIYF. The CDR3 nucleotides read TGTGCTAGCAGCCCGACCCTCCTGGGAAACACCATATATTTT.

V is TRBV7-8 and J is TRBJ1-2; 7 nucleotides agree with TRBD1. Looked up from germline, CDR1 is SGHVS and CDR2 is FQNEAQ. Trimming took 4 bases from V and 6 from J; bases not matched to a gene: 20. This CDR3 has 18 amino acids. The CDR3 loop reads CASSSRQGWVQGFDGYTF. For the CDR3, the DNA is TGTGCCAGCAGCTCAAGACAGGGATGGGTTCAAGGGTTCGATGGCTACACCTTC.

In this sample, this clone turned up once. This CDR3 is CASSPNYHLGGRYNEQFF. For the CDR3, the DNA is TGTGCCAGCAGTCCTAACTATCACCTGGGCGGGAGATACAATGAGCAGTTCTTC. The V call is TRBV7-9, the J call TRBJ2-1; 7 nucleotides line up with TRBD2. The length of the CDR3 is 18 residues. Germline V gives CDR1 SEHNR, CDR2 FQNEAQ (reference sequence). J was trimmed by 4 bases and V by 6 bases; bases with no gene match: 18.

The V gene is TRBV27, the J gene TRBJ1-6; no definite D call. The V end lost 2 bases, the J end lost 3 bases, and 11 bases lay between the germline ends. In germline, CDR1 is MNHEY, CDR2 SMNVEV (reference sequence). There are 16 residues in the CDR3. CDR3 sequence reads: CASSLSVVDYNSPLHF. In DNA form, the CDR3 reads TGTGCCAGCAGTTTAAGCGTAGTCGACTATAATTCACCCCTCCACTTT.